Here is one T cell receptor (beta chain) with its context. The CDR3 totals 18 residues. V gave up 0 bases and J gave up 8 bases; unmatched junction bases: 17. CDR1 and CDR2 (germline): LGHDT, YNNKEL (reference sequence). Measured with immunoSEQ multiplex PCR; TCRdb has only the in-frame clones, and not every one. Of about 69,000 clones in the sample, about four fifths were seen once. The data originate from a study of blood T cell repertoires in COVID-19. The sequencing sample was made of peripheral blood. This clonotype was sampled from a human donor in a cohort sampled during active COVID-19. This sequence joins TRBV3-1 (or the pseudogene TRBV3-2) and TRBJ1-2; TRBD1 matches 8 bases. As DNA, the CDR3 is TGTGCCAGCAGCCAAGAAAATGTGGGAGACAGGGGCGGAGGGGGCTACACCTTC. It codes for CASSQENVGDRGGGGYTF.